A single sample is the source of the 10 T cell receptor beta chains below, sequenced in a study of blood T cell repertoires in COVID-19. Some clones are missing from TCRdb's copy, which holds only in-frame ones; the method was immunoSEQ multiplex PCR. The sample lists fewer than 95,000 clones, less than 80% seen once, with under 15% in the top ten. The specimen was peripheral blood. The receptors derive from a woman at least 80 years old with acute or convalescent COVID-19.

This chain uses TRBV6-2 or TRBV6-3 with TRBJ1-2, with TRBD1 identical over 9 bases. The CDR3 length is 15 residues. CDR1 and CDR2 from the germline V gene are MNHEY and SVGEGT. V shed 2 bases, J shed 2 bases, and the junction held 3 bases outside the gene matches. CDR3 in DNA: TGTGCCAGCAGTTACCAAACAGGGGGCAACTATGGCTACACCTTC. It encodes CASSYQTGGNYGYTF.

The CDR3 sequence is CASSPDWGSVNTEAFF. CDR3 DNA: TGCGCCAGCAGCCCGGATTGGGGCTCGGTGAACACTGAAGCTTTCTTT. The V call is TRBV4-3, the J call TRBJ1-1, with D possibly TRBD1 on 5 matching bases. There are 16 residues in the CDR3. V was pared by 4 bases and J by 0 bases, with 15 bases between. Germline V gene data show CDR1 as LGHNA and CDR2 as YSLEER.

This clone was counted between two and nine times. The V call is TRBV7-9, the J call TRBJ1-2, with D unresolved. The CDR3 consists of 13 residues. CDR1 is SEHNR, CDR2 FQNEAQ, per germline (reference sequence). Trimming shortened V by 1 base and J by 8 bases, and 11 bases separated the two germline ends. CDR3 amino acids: CASSLGRGVGYTF. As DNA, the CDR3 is TGTGCCAGCAGCTTAGGCCGCGGGGTAGGCTACACCTTC.

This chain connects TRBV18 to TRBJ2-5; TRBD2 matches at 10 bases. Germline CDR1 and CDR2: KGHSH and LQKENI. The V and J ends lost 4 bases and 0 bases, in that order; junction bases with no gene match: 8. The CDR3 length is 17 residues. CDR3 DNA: TGTGCCAGCTCACACTCTCTAGCGGGGGCCTACCAAGAGACCCAGTACTTC. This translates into CASSHSLAGAYQETQYF.

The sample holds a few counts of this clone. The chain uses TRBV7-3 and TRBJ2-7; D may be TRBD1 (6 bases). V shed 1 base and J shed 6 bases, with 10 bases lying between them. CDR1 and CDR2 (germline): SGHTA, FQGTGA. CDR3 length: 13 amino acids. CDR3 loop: CASSLSRGGEQYF. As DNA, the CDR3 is TGTGCCAGCAGCTTAAGCCGAGGGGGCGAGCAGTACTTC.

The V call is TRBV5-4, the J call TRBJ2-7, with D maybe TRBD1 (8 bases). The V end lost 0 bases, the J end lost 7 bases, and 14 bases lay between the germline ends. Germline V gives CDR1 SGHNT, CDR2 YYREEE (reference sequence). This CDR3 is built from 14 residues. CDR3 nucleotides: TGTGCCAGCAGCTTGGTTACAGGGGGAGGGGAGCAGTACTTC. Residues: CASSLVTGGGEQYF.

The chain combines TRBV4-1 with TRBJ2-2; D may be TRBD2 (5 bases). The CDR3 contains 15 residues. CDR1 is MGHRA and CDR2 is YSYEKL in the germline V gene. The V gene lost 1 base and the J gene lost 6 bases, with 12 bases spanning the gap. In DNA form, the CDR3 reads TGCGCCAGCAGCCAAGGGGCGGGCGGACCCGGGGAGCTGTTTTTT. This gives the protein CASSQGAGGPGELFF.

The CDR3 DNA follows: TGTGCCAGCAGCCCCTCAACAGGGGGCCTCGATGGGGCCCAGCATTTT. Amino acids: CASSPSTGGLDGAQHF. The gene calls are TRBV7-9 and TRBJ1-5, with 9 nucleotides matching TRBD1. CDR3 size: 16 residues. Per the germline V gene, CDR1 is SEHNR and CDR2 is FQNEAQ (reference sequence). After removal of 5 bases from V and 11 bases from J, the junction contained 16 bases not matched to a gene. Using reference TRBV7-9 and TRBJ1-5 for the parts outside the CDR3, the full variable domain is DTGVSQNPRHKITKRGQNVTFRCDPISEHNRLYWYRQTLGQGPEFLTYFQNEAQLEKSRLLSDRFSAERPKGSFSTLEIQRTEQGDSAMYLCASSPSTGGLDGAQHFGDGTRLSIL.

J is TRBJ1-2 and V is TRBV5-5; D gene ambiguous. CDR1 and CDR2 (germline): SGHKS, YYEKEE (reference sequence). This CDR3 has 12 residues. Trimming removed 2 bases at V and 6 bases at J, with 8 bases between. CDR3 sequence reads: CASSFRDHGYTF. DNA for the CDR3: TGTGCCAGCAGCTTCCGGGATCATGGCTACACCTTC.

The CDR3 loop is CASSEARSSYNEQFF. The CDR3 nucleotides read TGTGCCAGCAGTGAAGCGCGGAGCTCCTACAATGAGCAGTTCTTC. This sequence joins TRBV27 and TRBJ2-1, with no clear D. CDR3 length: 15 residues. Germline V gene sequence: CDR1 MNHEY, CDR2 SMNVEV (reference sequence). The V and J ends lost 5 bases and 0 bases respectively, with 11 bases between them.